This T cell receptor (beta chain) was sequenced during a study of regulatory T cells in long-lasting Graves disease. Study-level results: Patients whose Graves' disease persisted exhibited lower TCR diversity than those newly diagnosed. Sample size was small, which may have lowered accuracy.

Investigators prepared the TCR beta libraries by applying iRepertoire HTBI primers and Arm-PCR of CDR3 regions. TCRdb reanalysed the multiplex PCR reads using MiXCR and keeps one entry per CDR3 protein. The sample lists roughly 700,000 distinct CDR3 sequences, 30% occurring once. The time point: persistent/refractory GD, antithyroid drugs over 5 years with positive TRAb. TCR sequences were obtained from RNA taken from PBMCs. This clonotype was seen a handful of times. The antigen remains unidentified. This receptor was identified in a female donor with Graves disease. The specimen was peripheral blood mononuclear cells (PBMCs), collected when the disease was refractory, from a patient treated with antithyroid drugs.

CDR3 in amino acids: CASRTGSREAFF. The CDR3, as DNA: TGTGCCAGCAGGACAGGGTCGCGAGAAGCTTTCTTT. The gene calls are TRBV6-1 and TRBJ1-1; 7 bases match TRBD1. CDR3 length: 12 residues. V trimming: 6 bases; J trimming: 8 bases; junction bases outside the gene matches: 6. CDR1 is MNHNS, CDR2 SASEGT, per germline.